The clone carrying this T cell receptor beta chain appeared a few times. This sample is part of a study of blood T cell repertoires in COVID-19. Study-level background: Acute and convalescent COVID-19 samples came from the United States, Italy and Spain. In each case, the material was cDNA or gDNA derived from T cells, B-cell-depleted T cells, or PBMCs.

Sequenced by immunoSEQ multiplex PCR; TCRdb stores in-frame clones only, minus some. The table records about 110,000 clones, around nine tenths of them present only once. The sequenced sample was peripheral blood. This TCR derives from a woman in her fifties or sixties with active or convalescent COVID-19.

The CDR3 is CASSRTSSYNSPLHF. For the CDR3, the DNA is TGTGCCAGCAGCAGAACAAGCTCCTATAATTCACCCCTCCACTTT. The J gene is TRBJ1-6, the V gene TRBV7-2; D not certain. CDR3 length: 15 residues. The germline V and J ends were trimmed by 5 bases and 0 bases, with 8 bases remaining between them. Germline-derived CDR1 and CDR2 are SGHTA and FQGNSA.